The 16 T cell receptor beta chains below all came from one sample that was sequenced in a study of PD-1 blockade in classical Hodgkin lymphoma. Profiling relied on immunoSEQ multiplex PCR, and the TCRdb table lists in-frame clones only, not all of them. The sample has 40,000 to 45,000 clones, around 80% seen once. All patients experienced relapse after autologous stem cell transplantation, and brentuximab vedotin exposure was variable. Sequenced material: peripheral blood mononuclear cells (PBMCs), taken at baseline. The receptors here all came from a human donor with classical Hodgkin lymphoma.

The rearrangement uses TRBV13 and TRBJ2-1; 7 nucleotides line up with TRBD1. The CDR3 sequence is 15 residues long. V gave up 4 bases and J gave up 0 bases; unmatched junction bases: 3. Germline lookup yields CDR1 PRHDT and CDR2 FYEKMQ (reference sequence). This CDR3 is CASSSRQGSYNEQFF. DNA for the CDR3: TGTGCCAGCAGCTCCCGACAGGGCTCCTACAATGAGCAGTTCTTC.

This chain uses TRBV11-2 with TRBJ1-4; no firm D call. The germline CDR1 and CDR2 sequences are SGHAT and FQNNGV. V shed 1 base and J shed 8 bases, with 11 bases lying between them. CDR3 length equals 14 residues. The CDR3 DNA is TGTGCCAGCAGCTTAGGCAGAGTAGGGGAAAAACTGTTTTTT. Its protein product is CASSLGRVGEKLFF.

CDR3: CASSDLEGAANDYTF. The CDR3 DNA follows: TGTGCCAGCAGTGATCTTGAGGGGGCCGCGAACGACTACACCTTC. V is TRBV6-1 and J is TRBJ1-2; 7 bases align to TRBD1. The CDR3 runs to 15 residues. V lost 3 bases and J lost 10; bases outside the gene matches: 14. Germline V gene data show CDR1 as MNHNS and CDR2 as SASEGT.

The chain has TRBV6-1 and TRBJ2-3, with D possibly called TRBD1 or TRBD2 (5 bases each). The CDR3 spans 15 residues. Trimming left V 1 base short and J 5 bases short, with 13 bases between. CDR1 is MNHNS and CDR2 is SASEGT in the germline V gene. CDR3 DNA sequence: TGTGCCAGCAGTGAAGTTGGGGCCCGGGGAGATACGCAGTATTTT. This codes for CASSEVGARGDTQYF.

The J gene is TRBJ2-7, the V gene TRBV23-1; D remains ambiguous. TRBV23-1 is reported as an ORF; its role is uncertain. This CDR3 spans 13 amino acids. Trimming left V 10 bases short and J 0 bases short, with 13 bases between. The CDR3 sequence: CANWTEISYEQYF. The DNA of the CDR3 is TGCGCCAACTGGACGGAGATCTCCTACGAGCAGTACTTC.

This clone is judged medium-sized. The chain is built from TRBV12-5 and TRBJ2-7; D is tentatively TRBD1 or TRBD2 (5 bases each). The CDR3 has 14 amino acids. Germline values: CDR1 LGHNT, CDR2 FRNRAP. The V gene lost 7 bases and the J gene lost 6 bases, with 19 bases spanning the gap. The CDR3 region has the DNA TGTGCTAGTGTCGGTGACAGCGGTAGAGGCGAGCAGTACTTC. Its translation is CASVGDSGRGEQYF.

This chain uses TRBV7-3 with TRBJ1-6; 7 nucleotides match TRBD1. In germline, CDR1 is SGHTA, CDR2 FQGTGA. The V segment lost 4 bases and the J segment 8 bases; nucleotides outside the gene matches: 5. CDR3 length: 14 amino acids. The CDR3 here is CASSSGQIDSPLHF. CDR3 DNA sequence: TGTGCCAGCAGCTCGGGACAGATTGATTCACCCCTCCACTTT.

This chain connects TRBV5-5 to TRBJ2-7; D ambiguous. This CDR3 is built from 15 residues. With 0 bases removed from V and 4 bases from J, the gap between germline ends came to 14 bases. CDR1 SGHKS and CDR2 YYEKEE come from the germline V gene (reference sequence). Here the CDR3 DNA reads TGTGCCAGCAGCTTGGCCTTCGGTGGTCGTTACGAGCAGTACTTC. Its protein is CASSLAFGGRYEQYF.

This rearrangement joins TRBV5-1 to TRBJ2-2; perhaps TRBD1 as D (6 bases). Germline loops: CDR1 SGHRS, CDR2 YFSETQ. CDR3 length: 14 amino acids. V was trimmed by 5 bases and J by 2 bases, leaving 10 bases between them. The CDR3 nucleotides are TGCGCCAGCAGACTACAGGGTAACACCGGGGAGCTGTTTTTT. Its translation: CASRLQGNTGELFF.

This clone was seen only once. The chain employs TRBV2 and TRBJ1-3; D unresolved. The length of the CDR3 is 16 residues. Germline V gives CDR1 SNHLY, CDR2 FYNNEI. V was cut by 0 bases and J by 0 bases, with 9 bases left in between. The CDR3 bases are TGTGCCAGCAGTGAAGCGCTTCGGGGCTCTGGAAACACCATATATTTT. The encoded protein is CASSEALRGSGNTIYF.

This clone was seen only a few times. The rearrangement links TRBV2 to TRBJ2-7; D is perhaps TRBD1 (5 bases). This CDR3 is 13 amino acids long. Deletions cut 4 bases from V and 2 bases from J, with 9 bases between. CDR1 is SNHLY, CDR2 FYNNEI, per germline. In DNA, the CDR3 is TGTGCCAGCAGTGGCCAGGGCCCCTACGAGCAGTACTTC. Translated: CASSGQGPYEQYF.

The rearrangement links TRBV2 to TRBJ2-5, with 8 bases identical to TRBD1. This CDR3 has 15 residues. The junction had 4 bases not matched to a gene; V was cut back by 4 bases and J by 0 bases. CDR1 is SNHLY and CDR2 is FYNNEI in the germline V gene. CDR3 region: CASSGGDRYQETQYF. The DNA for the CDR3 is TGTGCCAGCAGTGGTGGGGACAGGTACCAAGAGACCCAGTACTTC.

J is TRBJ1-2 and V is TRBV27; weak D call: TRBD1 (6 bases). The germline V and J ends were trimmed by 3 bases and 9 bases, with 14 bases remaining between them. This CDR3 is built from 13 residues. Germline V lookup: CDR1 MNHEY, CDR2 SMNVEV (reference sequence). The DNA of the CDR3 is TGTGCCAGCAGTTTTGGGGGGCACTCTAGCTACACCTTC. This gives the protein CASSFGGHSSYTF.

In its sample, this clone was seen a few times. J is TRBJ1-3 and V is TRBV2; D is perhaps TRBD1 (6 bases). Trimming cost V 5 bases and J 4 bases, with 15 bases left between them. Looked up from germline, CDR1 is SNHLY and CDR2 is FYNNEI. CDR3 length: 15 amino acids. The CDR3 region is CASSNRAGGGNTIYF. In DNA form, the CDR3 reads TGTGCCAGCAGTAACAGGGCCGGTGGGGGAAACACCATATATTTT.

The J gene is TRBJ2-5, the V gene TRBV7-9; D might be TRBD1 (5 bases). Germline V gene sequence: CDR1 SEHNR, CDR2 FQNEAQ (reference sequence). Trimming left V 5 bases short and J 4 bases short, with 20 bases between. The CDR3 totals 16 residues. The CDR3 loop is CASSREQVAIGETQYF. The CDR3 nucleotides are TGTGCCAGCAGCCGAGAACAGGTAGCCATCGGAGAGACCCAGTACTTC.

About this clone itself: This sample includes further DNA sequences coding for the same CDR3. The DNA of the CDR3 is TGTGCCCAGGGGGCTAGCGGGGGGGACATTCAGTACTTC. Translated, it gives CAQGASGGDIQYF. This chain connects TRBV5-4 to TRBJ2-4, with 12 bases identical to TRBD2. Trimming at V came to 10 bases and at J to 8 bases, leaving 7 bases not matched to a gene. CDR1 SGHNT and CDR2 YYREEE come from the germline V gene (reference sequence). The CDR3 sequence is 13 residues long.